The clone carrying this T cell receptor (beta chain) appeared many times. Its antigen remains unidentified. The data were obtained in a study of breast tumors, draining lymph nodes, adjacent tissues. Axillary draining lymph nodes of breast cancer patients supplied the node samples. Points from the study as a whole: The data were judged consistent with most tumor T cells coming from lymph node and expanding in tumor. Tumor repertoires ranked between lymph nodes and nontumor tissue in diversity, with V and J gene preferences.

The length of the CDR3 is 15 residues. Looked up from germline, CDR1 is SGHRS and CDR2 is YFSETQ. Losses at the gene ends were 3 bases for V and 8 bases for J; bases not matched to a gene: 10. One entry per CDR3 protein, called by TCRdb with MiXCR from the multiplex PCR reads. The sample yields approximately 300,000 distinct CDR3 sequences, 30% seen once. The source is a female donor with breast cancer. Some clones in this sample may be carry-over from other donors' samples. The gene calls are TRBV5-1 and TRBJ2-1; 8 nucleotides agree with TRBD1. The source material was axillary lymph node tissue. The CDR3 DNA reads as TGCGCCAGCAGCTCCGGACAGGGAACTGGGGATGAGCAGTTCTTC. Encoded protein: CASSSGQGTGDEQFF.